This passage covers 27 T cell receptor beta chains from one sample sequenced in a study of blood T cell repertoires in COVID-19. Profiled with immunoSEQ multiplex PCR; TCRdb holds only in-frame clones, not every one. Found here are about 89,000 clones, over 60% of them singletons; the top ten hold roughly 45%. The specimen sequenced was peripheral blood. These receptors were collected from a human donor in a cohort sampled during active COVID-19.

V gene TRBV7-9 combines with J gene TRBJ1-1; D is perhaps TRBD1 (5 bases). There are 15 residues in the CDR3. V was shortened by 5 bases and J by 0 bases, with 13 bases between the two germline ends. Germline lookup yields CDR1 SEHNR and CDR2 FQNEAQ (reference sequence). The CDR3 sequence is CASSPTDRMNTEAFF. The CDR3 coding sequence is TGTGCCAGCAGCCCCACAGACAGAATGAACACTGAAGCTTTCTTT.

This chain uses TRBV28 with TRBJ2-2; 8 bases fit TRBD1. The germline gives CDR1 MDHEN, CDR2 SYDVKM. The CDR3 is 16 residues long. Trimming cost V 6 bases and J 1 base; bases outside gene matches: 7. For the CDR3, the DNA is TGTGCCAGCAGCCTCTGGGGGACAGGGAACACCGGGGAGCTGTTTTTT. Translation gives CASSLWGTGNTGELFF.

This chain connects TRBV21-1 to TRBJ2-5; the D call of TRBD2 is as the table states it, not checked on the DNA. TRBV21-1 is a pseudogene segment. This CDR3 has 13 amino acids. CDR3 nucleotides: TGTGCCAGCAGCAGCCGAGCGGAGGAGACCCAGTACTTC. As protein: CASSSRAEETQYF.

This clone has just a few counts. This CDR3 is CASRSGGIGEKLFF. As DNA, the CDR3 is TGTGCCAGCAGATCAGGGGGCATAGGGGAAAAACTGTTTTTT. This chain uses TRBV28 with TRBJ1-4; 8 bases are a match to TRBD1. With V trimmed by 6 bases and J by 8 bases, 8 bases remained unmatched. The CDR3 has 14 amino acids. Germline loops: CDR1 MDHEN, CDR2 SYDVKM. Variable domain in full (rest from reference TRBV28 and TRBJ1-4): DVKVTQSSRYLVKRTGEKVFLECVQDMDHENMFWYRQDPGLGLRLIYFSYDVKMKEKGDIPEGYSVSREKKERFSLILESASTNQTSMYLCASRSGGIGEKLFFGSGTQLSVL.

CDR3 coding DNA: TGCGCCAGCAGCTTGCAGGCTAGCACGGGCTACAATGAGCAGTTCTTC. Protein product: CASSLQASTGYNEQFF. The rearrangement links TRBV5-1 to TRBJ2-1, with D possibly TRBD2 on 5 matching bases. The V gene lost 1 base and the J gene lost 3 bases, with 14 bases spanning the gap. The CDR3 contains 16 residues. CDR1 is SGHRS, CDR2 YFSETQ, per germline.

This chain's CDR3 is CASTVSGRYYEQYF. DNA for the CDR3: TGTGCCAGCACAGTCAGCGGGAGATACTACGAGCAGTACTTC. The V call is TRBV28, the J call TRBJ2-7, with TRBD2 identical over 8 bases. The CDR3 is 14 amino acids. J was trimmed by 3 bases and V by 7 bases; bases with no gene match: 8. CDR1 and CDR2 from the germline V gene are MDHEN and SYDVKM.

The chain carries TRBV2 and TRBJ2-1; 10 nucleotides line up with TRBD1. CDR1 and CDR2 (germline): SNHLY, FYNNEI. The CDR3 is made up of 16 amino acids. V trimming: 6 bases; J trimming: 2 bases; junction bases outside the gene matches: 7. In nucleotides, the CDR3 is TGTGCCAGCAGAACCTCCGGGACAGGGGCCTACAATGAGCAGTTCTTC. Protein: CASRTSGTGAYNEQFF. Drawing the rest from reference TRBV2 and TRBJ2-1, the complete variable domain is EPEVTQTPSHQVTQMGQEVILRCVPISNHLYFYWYRQILGQKVEFLVSFYNNEISEKSEIFDDQFSVERPDGSNFTLKIRSTKLEDSAMYFCASRTSGTGAYNEQFFGPGTRLTVL.

This chain connects TRBV5-4 to TRBJ2-5; 7 positions agree with TRBD1. Germline values: CDR1 SGHNT, CDR2 YYREEE (reference sequence). The trim removed 4 bases at V and 2 bases at J, leaving 8 bases unmatched. The CDR3 covers 15 residues. CDR3 sequence: CASSHRGESQETQYF. The CDR3 DNA reads TGTGCCAGCAGCCACAGGGGAGAGAGTCAAGAGACCCAGTACTTC.

The V and J genes are TRBV19 and TRBJ1-1, with 8 bases fitting TRBD1. V shed 3 bases and J 1 base; nucleotides not matched to a gene: 7. The CDR3 is made up of 16 amino acids. Germline-derived CDR1 and CDR2 are LNHDA and SQIVND (reference sequence). The CDR3 loop reads CASSIPIDRGNTEAFF. CDR3 DNA sequence: TGTGCCAGTAGTATTCCAATCGACAGGGGGAACACTGAAGCTTTCTTT.

The chain joins TRBV2 to TRBJ2-3, with 10 nucleotides matching TRBD2. This CDR3 has 15 amino acids. Germline assignment: CDR1 SNHLY and CDR2 FYNNEI. After removal of 5 bases from V and 4 bases from J, the junction contained 6 bases not matched to a gene. The CDR3 bases are TGTGCCAGCAGTTTCCTAGCGGGAGTCGCAGATACGCAGTATTTT. Translating gives CASSFLAGVADTQYF. Complete variable domain (other parts from reference TRBV2 and TRBJ2-3): EPEVTQTPSHQVTQMGQEVILRCVPISNHLYFYWYRQILGQKVEFLVSFYNNEISEKSEIFDDQFSVERPDGSNFTLKIRSTKLEDSAMYFCASSFLAGVADTQYFGPGTRLTVL.

The chain is built from TRBV6-2 or TRBV6-3 and TRBJ2-1; 12 positions agree with TRBD2. Trimming cost V 2 bases and J 9 bases; bases outside gene matches: 2. The CDR3 sequence is 14 residues long. The germline V gene encodes CDR1 MNHEY and CDR2 SVGEGT. For the CDR3, the DNA is TGTGCCAGCAGTTACCCGACTAGCGGGAGTGAGCAGTTCTTC. Residues: CASSYPTSGSEQFF.

The rearrangement links TRBV6-5 to TRBJ2-3; D perhaps matches TRBD2 (5 bases). The CDR3 contains 11 residues. V lost 6 bases to trimming and J lost 5 bases, with 6 bases between them. From germline, CDR1 is MNHEY and CDR2 SVGAGI. The CDR3 coding sequence is TGTGCCAGCAGGAGGGTAGATACGCAGTATTTT. It translates to CASRRVDTQYF.

This clone occurred a few times. The chain employs TRBV6-5 and TRBJ2-7, with 12 bases identical to TRBD2. The germline V gene encodes CDR1 MNHEY and CDR2 SVGAGI. V was clipped by 6 bases and J by 3 bases; unmatched bases: 6. This CDR3 contains 15 residues. CDR3 in DNA: TGTGCCAGCAGACCAACTAGCGGGGGGAACTACGAGCAGTACTTC. Translated, it gives CASRPTSGGNYEQYF.

V and J are TRBV30 and TRBJ1-1; D is unclear. The CDR3 runs 17 residues. V lost 1 base, J lost 0 bases, and 18 bases lay in between. Germline V gives CDR1 GTSNPN, CDR2 SVGIG (reference sequence). CDR3 region: CAWSAKIQAPVNTEAFF. Here the CDR3 DNA reads TGTGCCTGGAGTGCCAAAATCCAGGCCCCGGTGAACACTGAAGCTTTCTTT.

The chain is built from TRBV5-6 and TRBJ1-5; 7 bases map to TRBD1. The germline gives CDR1 SGHDT, CDR2 YYEEEE. The J segment lost 7 bases and the V segment lost 0 bases, leaving 4 bases of the junction unmatched. The CDR3 runs to 14 residues. The CDR3 protein is CASSLGQGDQPQHF. The CDR3 region has the DNA TGTGCCAGCAGCTTGGGACAGGGAGACCAGCCCCAGCATTTT.

The chain combines TRBV27 with TRBJ2-7, with 7 nucleotides matching TRBD1. The length of the CDR3 is 13 residues. V trimming: 2 bases; J trimming: 2 bases; junction bases outside the gene matches: 0. The V gene's germline CDR1 is MNHEY and CDR2 SMNVEV (reference sequence). The CDR3 protein is CASSLQGAYEQYF. CDR3 nucleotide sequence: TGTGCCAGCAGTTTACAGGGGGCCTACGAGCAGTACTTC.

The gene calls are TRBV19 and TRBJ2-1; D call uncertain. V was trimmed by 5 bases and J by 0 bases, leaving 14 bases between them. The CDR3 is 16 amino acids. Looked up from germline, CDR1 is LNHDA and CDR2 is SQIVND (reference sequence). CDR3 residues: CASSPREWASYNEQFF. The CDR3 nucleotides read TGTGCCAGTAGTCCACGAGAGTGGGCCTCCTACAATGAGCAGTTCTTC.

This clone appeared a single time. The J gene is TRBJ2-3, the V gene TRBV14, with TRBD2 matching 12 bases. V trimming: 4 bases; J trimming: 4 bases; junction bases outside the gene matches: 6. The germline CDR1 and CDR2 sequences are SGHDN and FVKESK. The CDR3 spans 16 residues. DNA for the CDR3: TGTGCCAGCAGCCCTCGACTAGCGGGAGCCTCAGATACGCAGTATTTT. It yields the protein CASSPRLAGASDTQYF.

The chain links TRBV5-5 to TRBJ2-7, with 7 bases fitting TRBD2. There are 15 residues in the CDR3. CDR1 SGHKS and CDR2 YYEKEE come from the germline V gene (reference sequence). Trimming removed 4 bases from V and 1 base from J; junction bases left unmatched: 8. The CDR3 region has the DNA TGTGCCAGCAGCGGCAGGGCGGGAGAGTCCTACGAGCAGTACTTC. It is translated as CASSGRAGESYEQYF. The full variable domain, with the rest looked up from reference TRBV5-5 and TRBJ2-7, is DAGVTQSPTHLIKTRGQQVTLRCSPISGHKSVSWYQQVLGQGPQFIFQYYEKEERGRGNFPDRFSARQFPNYSSELNVNALLLGDSALYLCASSGRAGESYEQYFGPGTRLTVT.

This clone is a singleton in its sample. The V gene is TRBV7-8, the J gene TRBJ2-7; D may be TRBD2 (5 bases). The V end was cut by 0 bases, the J end by 3 bases, with 9 bases between. CDR3 length equals 14 residues. Germline V CDR1 and CDR2: SGHVS, FQNEAQ. Written as DNA, the CDR3 is TGTGCCAGCAGCTTAGCGGAGACTAACTACGAGCAGTACTTC. Its protein is CASSLAETNYEQYF.

The chain links TRBV15 to TRBJ2-1; the D gene is possibly TRBD1 (5 bases). From germline, CDR1 is LNHNV and CDR2 YYDKDF (reference sequence). The CDR3 loop spans 15 amino acids. V lost 0 bases and J 6 bases, leaving 12 bases between the germline ends. CDR3 sequence reads: CATSREGPGVNEQFF. CDR3 DNA sequence: TGTGCCACCAGCAGAGAGGGGCCCGGAGTCAATGAGCAGTTCTTC.

The V and J genes are TRBV5-6 and TRBJ2-1; 8 nucleotides line up with TRBD2. This CDR3 is 14 amino acids long. With V trimmed by 6 bases and J by 1 base, 3 bases remained unmatched. Per germline, CDR1 SGHDT and CDR2 YYEEEE. This chain's CDR3 is CASTPGGSYNEQFF. The CDR3 DNA follows: TGTGCCAGCACCCCGGGGGGGTCCTACAATGAGCAGTTCTTC.

This clone was found many times. The J gene is TRBJ1-2, the V gene TRBV18; the match to TRBD1 covers 7 bases. The germline gives CDR1 KGHSH, CDR2 LQKENI. This CDR3 contains 13 residues. V gave up 10 bases and J gave up 6 bases; unmatched junction bases: 11. The CDR3 nucleotides read TGTGCCAACCGAGACAGGGACGGTGATGGCTACACCTTC. The encoded protein is CANRDRDGDGYTF.

The chain couples TRBV21-1 to TRBJ2-5; the table's D call, TRBD2, was not checked against the DNA. TRBV21-1 is a pseudogene. This CDR3 is built from 17 residues. CDR3 in DNA: TGTGCCAGCAGCAAAGCAGCGCAGCGTCTTCTCCAAGAGACCCAGTACTTC. Translating gives CASSKAAQRLLQETQYF.

V and J are TRBV6-2 or TRBV6-3 and TRBJ1-5; 9 bases map to TRBD1. V lost 2 bases to trimming and J lost 6 bases; unmatched junction nucleotides: 5. From germline, CDR1 is MNHEY and CDR2 SVGEGT. The CDR3 contains 15 residues. CDR3 nucleotide sequence: TGTGCCAGCAGTTACCGTGGACAGGGGTTTCAGCCCCAGCATTTT. Amino acid sequence: CASSYRGQGFQPQHF.

The rearrangement joins TRBV28 to TRBJ2-1, with D perhaps TRBD2 (6 bases). V shed 5 bases and J shed 4 bases, with 15 bases lying between them. CDR1 MDHEN and CDR2 SYDVKM come from the germline V gene. The CDR3 has 15 amino acids. CDR3: CASSPHSGRYNEQFF. For the CDR3, the DNA is TGTGCCAGCAGTCCACACAGCGGGCGGTACAATGAGCAGTTCTTC.

The V and J genes are TRBV7-3 and TRBJ2-3; 10 bases agree with TRBD2. V dropped 1 base and J dropped 3; count of bases not matched to a gene: 10. The germline gives CDR1 SGHTA, CDR2 FQGTGA. This CDR3 is built from 18 residues. The DNA of the CDR3 is TGTGCCAGCAGCTTAAGGGCTAGCGGGGGAGTGGGAACAGATACGCAGTATTTT. Protein product: CASSLRASGGVGTDTQYF.